This TCR beta chain stems from a study of T cell repertoires in ileal Crohn's disease. Study-level information: Every patient was operated on for stricturing (approximately 60%) or penetrating (approximately 40%) complications.

Comments on this clone: What it binds is not known.

Trimming took off 10 bases at V and 1 base at J, with 13 bases between the two ends. The CDR3 has 13 amino acids. Germline V lookup: CDR1 ENHRY, CDR2 SYGVKD. Findings and caveats of the study: High-frequency clones were more common in sorted CD8 than CD4 cells.

Sequencing used immunoSEQ multiplex PCR; TCRdb keeps in-frame clones, though not all of them. Of roughly 17,000 clones detected, 72% appear once; the ten largest clones hold around 4%. Time point reported: neoterminal ileum biopsy at postoperative endoscopy, about 6 months after surgery. The chain recombines TRBV10-3 with TRBJ1-2, with D possibly being TRBD1 (5 bases). The sample comprised ileal tissue. The receptor's source is an adult with Crohn's disease. The CDR3, as DNA: TGTGCCACCCAGGGAGGGTTTAACTATGGCTACACCTTC. Amino acid sequence: CATQGGFNYGYTF.